What follows is one T cell receptor (beta chain) and its context. The data were obtained in a study of blood T cell repertoires in COVID-19. As for the study in general: In each case, the material was cDNA or gDNA derived from T cells, B-cell-depleted T cells, or PBMCs.

The data were produced by immunoSEQ multiplex PCR, yet TCRdb's version contains in-frame clones alone and is incomplete. The sample yields roughly 87,000 clones, approximately 82% seen once. This sequence was found in a woman between 65 and 79 years old with acute or convalescent COVID-19. Sample: peripheral blood.

CDR3 nucleotides: TGTGCCAGCTCACCACTTTCGGACACTGATGGCTACACCTTC. This encodes CASSPLSDTDGYTF. This chain links TRBV18 with TRBJ1-2; D possibly corresponds to TRBD1 (5 bases). CDR3 length: 14 residues. V was trimmed by 1 base and J by 6 bases, leaving 12 bases between them. In germline, CDR1 is KGHSH, CDR2 LQKENI.